This passage covers 16 T cell receptor beta chains from one sample sequenced in a study of T cells in Graves' hyperthyroidism and ophthalmopathy. The TCR beta CDR3 regions underwent amplification using RNA transcripts as the source. When the TCR CDR3 underwent first-round RT-PCR, the HTBI primer set was used. TCRdb fed the multiplex PCR reads into MiXCR, producing one record per CDR3 protein. Of around 600,000 distinct CDR3 sequences in the sample, approximately 15% were seen once. Sequencing was done on a sample of blood. These receptor sequences come from a woman aged 50 to 60 with Graves' ophthalmopathy.

This clonotype was recorded at least ten times. The chain combines TRBV20-1 with TRBJ1-2; D not certain. The V end was cut by 1 base, the J end by 2 bases, with 5 bases between. This CDR3 region has 12 residues. CDR1 is DFQATT, CDR2 SNEGSKA, per germline (reference sequence). The CDR3 region has the DNA TGCAGTGCTAGAGGCAGAAACTATGGCTACACCTTC. Its protein is CSARGRNYGYTF.

This clonotype was seen repeatedly, ten times or more. This chain connects TRBV20-1 to TRBJ2-7; possible D gene TRBD1, 6 bases. Germline-derived CDR1 and CDR2 are DFQATT and SNEGSKA (reference sequence). The CDR3 is 15 residues long. V was trimmed by 0 bases and J by 2 bases, leaving 14 bases between them. The DNA of the CDR3 is TGCAGTGCTAGAGATCCGGGACACTACACCTACGAGCAGTACTTC. This sequence encodes CSARDPGHYTYEQYF.

There are a few counts of this clonotype. This chain links TRBV5-1 with TRBJ2-7; TRBD2 aligns across 7 bases. The CDR3 is 13 residues long. The ends lost 5 bases at V and 1 base at J; junction bases unmatched: 3. CDR1 SGHRS and CDR2 YFSETQ come from the germline V gene. The CDR3 sequence: CASSWRESYEQYF. The CDR3 coding sequence is TGCGCCAGCAGTTGGCGGGAGTCCTACGAGCAGTACTTC.

The chain carries TRBV28 and TRBJ2-1, with 9 bases that match TRBD1. V lost 5 bases and J lost 8; bases outside the gene matches: 10. The length of the CDR3 is 15 residues. Germline CDR1 MDHEN, CDR2 SYDVKM. The CDR3 DNA follows: TGTGCCAGCAGTCCCTGGACAGGGGTCGCCGATGAGCAGTTCTTC. This gives the protein CASSPWTGVADEQFF.

This clonotype was picked up many times. The chain employs TRBV4-2 and TRBJ2-5, with a tentative D call TRBD2 (6 bases). CDR1 LGHNA and CDR2 YNFKEQ come from the germline V gene. Trimming took off 1 base at V and 0 bases at J, with 12 bases between the two ends. The CDR3 has 16 amino acids. The CDR3 sequence: CASSQVVRDYQETQYF. The CDR3 nucleotides read TGTGCCAGCAGCCAAGTGGTTCGGGACTACCAAGAGACCCAGTACTTC.

In its sample, this clonotype was seen many times. The chain carries TRBV3-1 and TRBJ1-6; D not certain. The germline gives CDR1 LGHDT, CDR2 YNNKEL (reference sequence). V was pared by 0 bases and J by 12 bases, with 9 bases between. The CDR3 has 13 residues. The DNA of the CDR3 is TGTGCCAGCAGCCAAGATATACGGCAACCCCTCCACTTT. The encoded protein is CASSQDIRQPLHF. The full variable domain, completed using reference TRBV3-1 and TRBJ1-6, is DTAVSQTPKYLVTQMGNDKSIKCEQNLGHDTMYWYKQDSKKFLKIMFSYNNKELIINETVPNRFSPKSPDKAHLNLHINSLELGDSAVYFCASSQDIRQPLHFGNGTRLTVT.

This clonotype has just a few counts. The genes are TRBV6-2 or TRBV6-3 and TRBJ2-7; 13 bases line up with TRBD2. CDR3 length: 15 amino acids. Germline loops: CDR1 MNHEY, CDR2 SVGEGT. Losses at the gene ends were 8 bases for V and 2 bases for J; bases not matched to a gene: 6. CDR3 residues: CASVFGTSGTYEQYF. The CDR3 DNA sequence: TGTGCCAGCGTATTCGGGACTAGCGGGACCTACGAGCAGTACTTC.

This clonotype was seen ten or more times. The J gene is TRBJ2-5, the V gene TRBV11-2; TRBD1 matches at 7 bases. Germline V gene sequence: CDR1 SGHAT, CDR2 FQNNGV. The J segment lost 4 bases and the V segment lost 4 bases, leaving 9 bases of the junction unmatched. CDR3 length equals 15 residues. The CDR3 region is CASSSTKGAVETQYF. CDR3 nucleotide sequence: TGTGCCAGCAGCTCGACTAAGGGGGCGGTAGAGACCCAGTACTTC.

J is TRBJ1-1 and V is TRBV7-2, with 10 nucleotides matching TRBD1. V lost 4 bases to trimming and J lost 10 bases; unmatched junction nucleotides: 15. The length of the CDR3 is 16 residues. Looked up from germline, CDR1 is SGHTA and CDR2 is FQGNSA. CDR3 bases: TGTGCCAGCAGCTCAAAGCGGGAGGACAGGGGGAGGGGAGCTTTCTTT. Protein product: CASSSKREDRGRGAFF.

This clonotype was seen at least ten times. The chain combines TRBV18 with TRBJ2-5; unclear D gene. Germline CDR1 and CDR2: KGHSH and LQKENI. The CDR3 extends over 13 amino acids. V was pared by 4 bases and J by 5 bases, with 11 bases between. Here the CDR3 DNA reads TGTGCCAGCTCACGTCGTCCGGAGGAGACCCAGTACTTC. Translation gives CASSRRPEETQYF.

This clonotype was recorded many times. This sequence joins TRBV28 and TRBJ2-4; TRBD1 matches 8 bases. The CDR3 has 14 residues. V gave up 6 bases and J gave up 4 bases; unmatched junction bases: 5. Germline V gene sequence: CDR1 MDHEN, CDR2 SYDVKM. CDR3 coding DNA: TGTGCCAGCAGCCAGGACAGGGTTAAAAACATTCAGTACTTC. Its protein product is CASSQDRVKNIQYF. Complete variable domain (other parts from reference TRBV28 and TRBJ2-4): DVKVTQSSRYLVKRTGEKVFLECVQDMDHENMFWYRQDPGLGLRLIYFSYDVKMKEKGDIPEGYSVSREKKERFSLILESASTNQTSMYLCASSQDRVKNIQYFGAGTRLSVL.

In its sample, this clonotype was seen many times. The chain employs TRBV3-1 and TRBJ2-7; 11 bases agree with TRBD2. The germline gives CDR1 LGHDT, CDR2 YNNKEL (reference sequence). Trimming at V came to 0 bases and at J to 4 bases, leaving 5 bases not matched to a gene. This CDR3 spans 16 amino acids. CDR3 DNA sequence: TGTGCCAGCAGCCAAGATGGCGCTAGCGGGAGGTACGAGCAGTACTTC. Residues: CASSQDGASGRYEQYF.

This chain connects TRBV3-1 to TRBJ2-7; unclear D gene. Trimming shortened V by 0 bases and J by 0 bases, and 9 bases separated the two germline ends. This CDR3 comprises 15 residues. Germline assignment: CDR1 LGHDT and CDR2 YNNKEL (reference sequence). CDR3 in amino acids: CASSQDPFSSYEQYF. CDR3 in DNA: TGTGCCAGCAGCCAAGATCCATTTAGCTCCTACGAGCAGTACTTC.

This clonotype has ten or more counts. The chain employs TRBV11-1 and TRBJ2-5; 8 nucleotides match TRBD1. CDR1 SGHAT and CDR2 FQDESV come from the germline V gene (reference sequence). This CDR3 spans 16 amino acids. The V segment lost 3 bases and the J segment 5 bases; nucleotides outside the gene matches: 11. This CDR3 reads CASSFESGRGLETQYF. In DNA form, the CDR3 reads TGTGCCAGCAGCTTTGAATCGGGCAGGGGGCTCGAGACCCAGTACTTC.

Only a few counts were recorded for this clonotype. An end of the junction does not agree with germline; a read error may underlie this. The CDR3 region has the DNA TGTGCCAGCAGCCCGGCGGGTCAAGGGCAGGGCACAGGTACGCAGTATTTT. Protein sequence: CASSPAGQGQGTGTQYF. The chain is built from TRBV28 and TRBJ2-3; D tentatively fits TRBD1 or TRBD2 (5 bases each). The V gene's germline CDR1 is MDHEN and CDR2 SYDVKM. The CDR3 spans 17 residues.

This clonotype was detected only a few times. J is TRBJ2-7 and V is TRBV20-1, with D perhaps TRBD1 (5 bases). The length of the CDR3 is 12 residues. V was pared by 3 bases and J by 5 bases, with 11 bases between. CDR1 and CDR2 from the germline V gene are DFQATT and SNEGSKA (reference sequence). The chain's CDR3 is CSASSGFNEQYF. In nucleotides, the CDR3 is TGCAGTGCTAGTTCAGGGTTTAACGAGCAGTACTTC.